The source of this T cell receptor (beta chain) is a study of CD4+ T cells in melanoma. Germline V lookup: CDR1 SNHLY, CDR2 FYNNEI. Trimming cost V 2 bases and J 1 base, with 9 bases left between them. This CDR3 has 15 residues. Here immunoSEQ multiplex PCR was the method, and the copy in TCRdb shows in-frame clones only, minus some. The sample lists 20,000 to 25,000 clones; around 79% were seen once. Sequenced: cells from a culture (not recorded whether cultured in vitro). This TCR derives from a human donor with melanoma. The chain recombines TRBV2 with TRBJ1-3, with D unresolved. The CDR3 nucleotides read TGTGCCAGCAGTGAATCACGGGGATCTGGAAACACCATATATTTT. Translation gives CASSESRGSGNTIYF.